Listed below are T cell receptor beta chains from one sample, sequenced in a study of beta chain features in type 1 diabetes. Using immunoSEQ multiplex PCR, the repertoire was profiled, and TCRdb retains in-frame clones only, with some absent. The sample includes under 850,000 clones, around an eighth of them seen just once. The sequenced material came from naive CD4+ T cells from blood. These receptors came from a young man with type 1 diabetes. CDR3s include the opening cysteine and the closing phenylalanine or tryptophan. The D gene is left open where the match is weak. Part of the rows lack a size; the others show once, few, many or a class for expanded clones.

16	TRBV10-2	NA	NA	TRBJ2-5	TGCGCCAGCAGTGAGGAAAGATTCCACGGCAAGGAGACCCAGTACTTC	CASSEERFHGKETQYF
14	TRBV5-4	few	NA	TRBJ2-3	TGTGCCAGCAGCTTGGGGAACCCCGGGGATACGCAGTATTTT	CASSLGNPGDTQYF
17	TRBV7-9	few	NA	TRBJ2-3	TGTGCCAGCAGCTTGGGGCAGAGCACACCTAGCACAGATACGCAGTATTTT	CASSLGQSTPSTDTQYF
15	TRBV10-3	NA	TRBD1	TRBJ2-1	TGTGCCACCCAAAACGGGACAGGGTGGAACAATGAGCAGTTCTTC	CATQNGTGWNNEQFF
14	TRBV6-6	NA	NA	TRBJ2-1	TGTGCCAGCAACGCGCGGGGGCCTCACAATGAGCAGTTCTTC	CASNARGPHNEQFF
14	TRBV5-4	few	NA	TRBJ1-4	TGTGCCAGCAGCTTTAAAGGGGAGGATGAAAAACTGTTTTTT	CASSFKGEDEKLFF
15	TRBV14	many	NA	TRBJ2-6	TGTGCCAGCAGCCAAACCTTGACTGGGGCCAACGTCCTGACTTTC	CASSQTLTGANVLTF
15	TRBV2	NA	NA	TRBJ2-3	TGTGCCAGCAGTGAAGCGGGTAGAACGGGAGATACGCAGTATTTT	CASSEAGRTGDTQYF
13	TRBV29-1	few	NA	TRBJ1-1	TGCAGCGTTGTACGGGTGGGGAACACTGAAGCTTTCTTT	CSVVRVGNTEAFF
14	TRBV18	NA	NA	TRBJ2-7	TGTGCCAGCTCACCAAGAGGGTTTAGGTACGAGCAGTACTTC	CASSPRGFRYEQYF
13	TRBV2	few	NA	TRBJ2-3	TGTGCCAGCAGTAACAGGGGCACAGATACGCAGTATTTT	CASSNRGTDTQYF
16	TRBV10-3	NA	NA	TRBJ2-7	TGTGCCATCAGTGAGTCTCCGACAGGGACTGGCTACGAGCAGTACTTC	CAISESPTGTGYEQYF
16	TRBV5-1	NA	NA	TRBJ2-3	TGCGCCAGCAGCTTGGCCGTTGGATCTAGCACAGATACGCAGTATTTT	CASSLAVGSSTDTQYF
15	TRBV7-8	NA	NA	TRBJ2-5	TGTGCCAGCAGCTCGACAGCCCCGTACCAAGAGACCCAGTACTTC	CASSSTAPYQETQYF
14	TRBV7-2	few	TRBD1	TRBJ1-4	TGTGCCAGCAGCTTCGGGACAGGGCTGGAAAAACTGTTTTTT	CASSFGTGLEKLFF
14	TRBV2	few	NA	TRBJ2-1	TGTGCCAGCAGTGAATTAAGCTCCTACAATGAGCAGTTCTTC	CASSELSSYNEQFF
12	TRBV7-9	few	NA	TRBJ2-3	TGTGCCAGCAGCTTAGACACAGATACGCAGTATTTT	CASSLDTDTQYF
14	TRBV5-4	few	NA	TRBJ2-7	TGTGCCAGCATCCAATCCACCCGTCTCTACGAGCAGTACTTC	CASIQSTRLYEQYF
13	TRBV7-7	NA	NA	TRBJ2-3	TGTGCTAGCAGCTTAGCAGGGGCCGATACGCAGTATTTT	CASSLAGADTQYF
15	TRBV30	NA	NA	TRBJ1-1	TGTGCCTGGAAAACACGGAGGCTTCGGGACACTGAAGCTTTCTTT	CAWKTRRLRDTEAFF
13	TRBV19	NA	NA	TRBJ2-2	TGTGCCAGTAGTATATTGAACACCGGGGAGCTGTTTTTT	CASSILNTGELFF
16	TRBV30	NA	NA	TRBJ2-2	TGTGCCTGGAGTGTACAGACTCCGCGGAACACCGGGGAGCTGTTTTTT	CAWSVQTPRNTGELFF
14	TRBV6-4	few	NA	TRBJ1-2	TGTGCCAGCACGGGAAGGGGAAGTAACTATGGCTACACCTTC	CASTGRGSNYGYTF
15	TRBV6-5	few	NA	TRBJ1-3	TGTGCCAGCACCCAGGACAGCGTCTCTGGAAACACCATATATTTT	CASTQDSVSGNTIYF
14	TRBV25-1	few	NA	TRBJ1-4	TGTGCCAGCAGTGCCCCGAGGCCCTACGAAAAACTGTTTTTT	CASSAPRPYEKLFF